What follows describes a single T cell receptor beta chain. The CDR3 totals 14 residues. CDR1 and CDR2 from the germline V gene are MGHDK and SYGVNS. V lost 4 bases and J lost 0, with 7 bases in between. These data originate in a study of OX40 agonist ivuxolimab in advanced cancers. Here immunoSEQ multiplex PCR was the method, and the copy in TCRdb shows in-frame clones only, minus some. Of 75,000 to 95,000 clones detected, more than 75% appear once; the ten largest clones hold around 2.5%. The clonotype was recovered from an adult with an advanced solid tumor such as melanoma, head and neck, liver or kidney cancer. The specimen comprised CD4+ or CD8+ T cells sorted from blood, sampled in a trial of the OX40 agonist ivuxolimab. The chain employs TRBV25-1 and TRBJ2-1; D gene uncertain. In DNA form, the CDR3 reads TGTGCCAGCAGTGGAGGTTTCTCCTACAATGAGCAGTTCTTC. Residues: CASSGGFSYNEQFF. The whole variable domain, remainder taken from reference TRBV25-1 and TRBJ2-1, is EADIYQTPRYLVIGTGKKITLECSQTMGHDKMYWYQQDPGMELHLIHYSYGVNSTEKGDLSSESTVSRIRTEHFPLTLESARPSHTSQYLCASSGGFSYNEQFFGPGTRLTVL.